This entry lists 21 T cell receptor beta chains sequenced from one sample in a study of T cells in localized non-small cell lung cancer. Sequenced by immunoSEQ multiplex PCR; TCRdb stores in-frame clones only, minus some. The sample has some 64,000 clones, about four fifths seen once; the top ten hold roughly 4.5%. The sample consisted of PBMCs, taken before any cancer treatment. Receptors originate from a man aged 40 to 75 with stage II lung adenocarcinoma.

V gene TRBV15 combines with J gene TRBJ2-1; D call uncertain. The germline gives CDR1 LNHNV, CDR2 YYDKDF (reference sequence). Trimming stripped 0 bases from V and 10 bases from J, with 10 bases between. CDR3 length: 13 amino acids. The CDR3 bases are TGTGCCACCAGCAGAGATGCCCCCAGGGAGCAGTTCTTC. This encodes CATSRDAPREQFF.

The chain recombines TRBV6-6 with TRBJ2-3; D gene uncertain. V lost 2 bases and J lost 1, with 4 bases in between. CDR3 length equals 13 residues. Germline assignment: CDR1 MNHNY and CDR2 SVGAGI (reference sequence). For the CDR3, the DNA is TGTGCCAGCAGTTACCAAGGCACAGATACGCAGTATTTT. Encoded protein: CASSYQGTDTQYF.

This CDR3 reads CAWSFRLLLAGGHEQFF. The CDR3 DNA is TGTGCCTGGAGTTTTCGACTCCTACTAGCGGGAGGACATGAGCAGTTCTTC. The V call is TRBV30, the J call TRBJ2-1, with TRBD2 matching over 12 bases. V lost 2 bases to trimming and J lost 8 bases; unmatched junction nucleotides: 13. The CDR3 covers 17 residues. Germline CDR1 reads GTSNPN; CDR2 reads SVGIG (reference sequence). Filled out from reference TRBV30 and TRBJ2-1, the complete variable domain reads SQTIHQWPATLVQPVGSPLSLECTVEGTSNPNLYWYRQAAGRGLQLLFYSVGIGQISSEVPQNLSASRPQDRQFILSSKKLLLSDSGFYLCAWSFRLLLAGGHEQFFGPGTRLTVL.

The chain recombines TRBV12-5 with TRBJ1-4; 7 bases are a match to TRBD1. The V gene end was trimmed by 0 bases and the J gene end by 7 bases; junction bases not matched to a gene: 5. Germline loops: CDR1 LGHNT, CDR2 FRNRAP. The CDR3 contains 15 residues. The DNA for the CDR3 is TGTGCTAGTGGTTTGGTTTTTCAGGGGGGTGAAAAACTGTTTTTT. Its protein is CASGLVFQGGEKLFF.

J is TRBJ2-6 and V is TRBV19, with TRBD1 matching over 9 bases. The CDR3 runs to 17 residues. V lost 3 bases to trimming and J lost 3 bases; unmatched junction nucleotides: 6. Germline CDR1 and CDR2: LNHDA and SQIVND (reference sequence). CDR3 nucleotides: TGTGCCAGTAGTATCGGGACAGGGAGTGGTGGGGCCAACGTCCTGACTTTC. It encodes CASSIGTGSGGANVLTF.

V gene TRBV7-8 combines with J gene TRBJ1-1; D gene unclear. Germline assignment: CDR1 SGHVS and CDR2 FQNEAQ. V was pared by 2 bases and J by 2 bases, with 9 bases between. There are 14 residues in the CDR3. The CDR3 DNA is TGTGCCAGCAGCTTACCGGGCCAAAACACTGAAGCTTTCTTT. It encodes CASSLPGQNTEAFF. Full variable domain (outside the CDR3, taken from reference TRBV7-8 and TRBJ1-1): GAGVSQSPRYKVAKRGQDVALRCDPISGHVSLFWYQQALGQGPEFLTYFQNEAQLDKSGLPSDRFFAERPEGSVSTLKIQRTQQEDSAVYLCASSLPGQNTEAFFGQGTRLTVV.

The rearrangement joins TRBV7-3 to TRBJ2-3, with TRBD1 identical over 7 bases. CDR1 SGHTA and CDR2 FQGTGA come from the germline V gene. This CDR3 has 16 residues. V lost 5 bases to trimming and J lost 1 base; unmatched junction nucleotides: 9. The CDR3 DNA is TGTGCCAGCAGCCTCACCGGGACAGTAGGCACAGATACGCAGTATTTT. Amino acid sequence: CASSLTGTVGTDTQYF. The variable domain in full, completed from reference TRBV7-3 and TRBJ2-3, reads GAGVSQTPSNKVTEKGKYVELRCDPISGHTALYWYRQSLGQGPEFLIYFQGTGAADDSGLPNDRFFAVRPEGSVSTLKIQRTERGDSAVYLCASSLTGTVGTDTQYFGPGTRLTVL.

The CDR3 protein is CAISESGPPEYF. In DNA form, the CDR3 reads TGTGCCATCAGTGAGTCGGGCCCTCCCGAGTACTTC. The chain uses TRBV10-3 and TRBJ2-4; no reliable D call. This CDR3 is 12 amino acids long. The ends were cut back, 0 bases at V and 14 bases at J, with 11 bases in the middle. The germline gives CDR1 ENHRY, CDR2 SYGVKD.

The chain joins TRBV7-2 to TRBJ1-5, with D perhaps matching TRBD1 (5 bases). The CDR3 loop spans 12 amino acids. V was pared by 5 bases and J by 9 bases, with 11 bases between. Germline V gives CDR1 SGHTA, CDR2 FQGNSA. The CDR3 region has the DNA TGTGCCAGCAGCCTAGGACAAGGGCCCCAGCATTTT. Protein: CASSLGQGPQHF.

CDR3 in amino acids: CSVEEWRQDFGYGYTF. For the CDR3, the DNA is TGCAGCGTTGAAGAGTGGCGTCAGGACTTTGGCTATGGCTACACCTTC. J is TRBJ1-2 and V is TRBV29-1, with D unclear. From germline, CDR1 is SQVTM and CDR2 ANQGSEA. With 0 bases removed from V and 4 bases from J, the gap between germline ends came to 18 bases. The CDR3 extends over 16 amino acids.

V and J are TRBV18 and TRBJ1-1, with TRBD1 matching over 7 bases. CDR1 is KGHSH and CDR2 is LQKENI in the germline V gene. The junction had 14 bases not matched to a gene; V was cut back by 2 bases and J by 5 bases. This CDR3 comprises 17 residues. The CDR3, as DNA: TGTGCCAGCTCACCAATCGTCGGGGAGGGGGCAGGTACTGAAGCTTTCTTT. Translated: CASSPIVGEGAGTEAFF.

There are a few counts of this clone. The CDR3 is CASGTSGSGRQGTQYF. The CDR3 DNA reads as TGTGCCAGCGGGACTAGCGGGAGTGGCCGCCAGGGTACGCAGTATTTT. This chain links TRBV9 with TRBJ2-3, with 14 bases lining up with TRBD2. J was trimmed by 8 bases and V by 7 bases; bases with no gene match: 12. The CDR3 is made up of 16 amino acids. The V gene's germline CDR1 is SGDLS and CDR2 YYNGEE.

This chain connects TRBV7-6 to TRBJ2-1; 9 nucleotides match TRBD2. Germline V CDR1 and CDR2: SGHVS, FNYEAQ. After removal of 5 bases from V and 9 bases from J, the junction contained 11 bases not matched to a gene. The CDR3 is made up of 15 amino acids. The CDR3 DNA sequence: TGTGCCAGCAGCCTGACTAGCGGCTTTGCGGGTGAGCAGTTCTTC. As protein: CASSLTSGFAGEQFF.

The V gene is TRBV6-6, the J gene TRBJ1-2; D perhaps matches TRBD1 (6 bases). Looked up from germline, CDR1 is MNHNY and CDR2 is SVGAGI (reference sequence). The CDR3 totals 12 residues. V lost 4 bases, J lost 6 bases, and 9 bases lay in between. The CDR3 loop reads CASSLQGNGYTF. The CDR3 nucleotides are TGTGCCAGCAGTTTACAGGGAAATGGCTACACCTTC.

The CDR3 region has the DNA TGTGCCAGCAGCTCGGGACCGAATGAAAAACTGTTTTTT. Its translation is CASSSGPNEKLFF. The chain has TRBV7-9 and TRBJ1-4; the D gene is possibly TRBD1 (5 bases). The germline CDR1 and CDR2 sequences are SEHNR and FQNEAQ (reference sequence). CDR3 length equals 13 residues. The ends were cut back, 4 bases at V and 5 bases at J, with 8 bases in the middle.

The DNA for the CDR3 is TGTGCCAGCTCACCGGCGAGGAGAGGCGAAGCTTTCTTT. This encodes CASSPARRGEAFF. The chain employs TRBV18 and TRBJ1-1; D ambiguous. The V gene's germline CDR1 is KGHSH and CDR2 LQKENI. The CDR3 runs 13 residues. Trimming shortened V by 3 bases and J by 8 bases, and 13 bases separated the two germline ends.

The chain has TRBV7-3 and TRBJ2-3; a possible D gene is TRBD2 (6 bases). V dropped 2 bases and J dropped 4 bases, with 10 bases sitting between them. CDR3 size: 14 residues. In germline, CDR1 is SGHTA, CDR2 FQGTGA. CDR3 residues: CASSLAGRADTQYF. DNA of the CDR3: TGTGCCAGCAGCTTAGCGGGAAGGGCAGATACGCAGTATTTT.

The V and J genes are TRBV30 and TRBJ1-3, with D tentatively TRBD1 (6 bases). CDR1 is GTSNPN and CDR2 is SVGIG in the germline V gene (reference sequence). Deletions cut 4 bases from V and 2 bases from J, with 9 bases between. The CDR3 has 13 residues. In nucleotides, the CDR3 is TGTGCCTGGAACAGGGATCCTGGAAACACCATATATTTT. Translated: CAWNRDPGNTIYF.

The CDR3 here is CASSFPWDGLSTDTQYF. CDR3 nucleotides: TGCGCCAGCAGCTTTCCTTGGGACGGATTGAGCACAGATACGCAGTATTTT. The chain couples TRBV5-1 to TRBJ2-3, with D perhaps assigned TRBD1 or TRBD2 (5 bases each). Germline lookup yields CDR1 SGHRS and CDR2 YFSETQ. The CDR3 covers 17 residues. V was trimmed by 2 bases and J by 0 bases, leaving 16 bases between them.

This chain uses TRBV11-3 with TRBJ1-1; 7 bases agree with TRBD1. V trimming: 4 bases; J trimming: 0 bases; junction bases outside the gene matches: 2. The CDR3 totals 14 residues. CDR1 and CDR2 (germline): SGHNT, YENEEA. The CDR3 region is CASSSTGLNTEAFF. The DNA of the CDR3 is TGTGCCAGCAGCTCGACAGGGTTGAACACTGAAGCTTTCTTT.

CDR3: CATSRDVNRNTEAFF. The CDR3 DNA sequence: TGTGCCACCAGCAGAGATGTAAACCGTAACACTGAAGCTTTCTTT. The chain has TRBV15 and TRBJ1-1; D is ambiguous. The CDR3 consists of 15 residues. V gave up 0 bases and J gave up 2 bases, with 10 bases separating them. Looked up from germline, CDR1 is LNHNV and CDR2 is YYDKDF (reference sequence).